The subject of this entry is one T cell receptor (beta chain). The V gene's germline CDR1 is SGHAT and CDR2 FQNNGV. The CDR3 spans 14 residues. Trimming stripped 4 bases from V and 7 bases from J, with 13 bases between. This sample was taken from a study of blood T cell repertoires in COVID-19. Study summary: Researchers got acute and convalescent COVID-19 samples from the United States, Italy and Spain.

Per the original data handling: Amplifying reference gene primers gave estimates of nucleated cell counts. Sequenced by immunoSEQ multiplex PCR; TCRdb stores in-frame clones only, minus some. V and J calls and clone size are given by that table; D and trimming were obtained from the DNA. The sample yields about 220,000 clones, approximately 80% seen once. Recruits, aged roughly 18 to 95 years, lived in 25 or so US areas. The clonotype originates from a woman aged 55-70 years who had recovered from COVID-19. The chain is built from TRBV11-2 and TRBJ1-4; possible D gene TRBD1, 6 bases. The sample was PBMCs or T cells enriched from blood (not recorded which). The CDR3 region is CASSSRTASEKLFF. In nucleotides, the CDR3 is TGTGCCAGCAGCTCTCGGACAGCCTCTGAAAAACTGTTTTTT.